Listed here is a single TCR beta chain. The data stem from a study of blood T cell repertoires in COVID-19. Study information: Nucleic acid was either cDNA or gDNA, and it came from T cells, B-cell-depleted T cells, or PBMCs.

In the authors' methods: The assay estimated nucleated cells by amplifying reference gene primers. Clones were read by immunoSEQ multiplex PCR, and TCRdb kept only the in-frame ones, dropping some. For V, J and clone size, that table is used; D and trimming come from the DNA. Found here are roughly 200,000 clones, around nine tenths of them singletons; the top ten hold about 1.7%. Trimming pared 5 bases from V and 2 bases from J, leaving 25 bases between. Germline CDR1 SEHNR, CDR2 FQNEAQ (reference sequence). The CDR3 consists of 19 residues. The V call is TRBV7-9, the J call TRBJ1-5; D possibly corresponds to TRBD1 (5 bases). Sequencing was carried out using peripheral blood. This clonotype was obtained from a man between 18 and 35 years old with active or convalescent COVID-19. In nucleotides, the CDR3 is TGTGCCAGCAGCCCCGATAGGCTACCGGCTCGCAGGGGCAATCAGCCCCAGCATTTT. Encoded protein: CASSPDRLPARRGNQPQHF.